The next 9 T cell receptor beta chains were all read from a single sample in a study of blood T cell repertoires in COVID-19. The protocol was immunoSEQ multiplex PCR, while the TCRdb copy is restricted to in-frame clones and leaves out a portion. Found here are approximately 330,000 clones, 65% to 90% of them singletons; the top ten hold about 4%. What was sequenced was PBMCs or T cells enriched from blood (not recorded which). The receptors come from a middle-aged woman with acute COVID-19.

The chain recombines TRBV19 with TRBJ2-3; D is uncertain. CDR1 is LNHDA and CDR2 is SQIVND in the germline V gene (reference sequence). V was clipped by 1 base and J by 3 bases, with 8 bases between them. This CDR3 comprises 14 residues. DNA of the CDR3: TGTGCCAGTAGTATAGGGAGTCTGACAGATACGCAGTATTTT. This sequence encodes CASSIGSLTDTQYF.

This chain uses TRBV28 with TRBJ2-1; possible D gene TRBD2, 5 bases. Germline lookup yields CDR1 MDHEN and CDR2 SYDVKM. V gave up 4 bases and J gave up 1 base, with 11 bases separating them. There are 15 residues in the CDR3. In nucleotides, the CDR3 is TGTGCCAGCAGTTGGTCTACGGGGTCCTACAATGAGCAGTTCTTC. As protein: CASSWSTGSYNEQFF.

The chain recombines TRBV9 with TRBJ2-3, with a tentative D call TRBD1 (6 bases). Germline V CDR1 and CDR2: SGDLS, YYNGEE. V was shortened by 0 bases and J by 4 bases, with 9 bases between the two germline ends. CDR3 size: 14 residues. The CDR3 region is CASSVGQVADTQYF. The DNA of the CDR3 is TGTGCCAGCAGCGTAGGACAGGTTGCAGATACGCAGTATTTT.

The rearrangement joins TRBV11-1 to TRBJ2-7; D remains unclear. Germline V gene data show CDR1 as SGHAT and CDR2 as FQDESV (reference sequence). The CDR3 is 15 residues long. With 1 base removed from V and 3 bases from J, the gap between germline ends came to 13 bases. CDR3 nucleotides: TGTGCCAGCAGCTTAGAAGGCGGCGGAAGCTACGAGCAGTACTTC. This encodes CASSLEGGGSYEQYF.

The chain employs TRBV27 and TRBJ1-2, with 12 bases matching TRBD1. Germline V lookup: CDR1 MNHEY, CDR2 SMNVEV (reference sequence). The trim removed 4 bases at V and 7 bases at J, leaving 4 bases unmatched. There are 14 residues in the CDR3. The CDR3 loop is CASSSGTGGGGYTF. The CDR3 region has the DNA TGTGCCAGCAGTTCGGGGACAGGGGGCGGTGGCTACACCTTC.

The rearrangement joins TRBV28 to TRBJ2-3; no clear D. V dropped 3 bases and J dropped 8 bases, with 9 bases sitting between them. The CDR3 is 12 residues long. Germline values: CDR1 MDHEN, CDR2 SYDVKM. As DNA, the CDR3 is TGTGCCAGCAGTTTGAACAGATTTACGCAGTATTTT. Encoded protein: CASSLNRFTQYF.

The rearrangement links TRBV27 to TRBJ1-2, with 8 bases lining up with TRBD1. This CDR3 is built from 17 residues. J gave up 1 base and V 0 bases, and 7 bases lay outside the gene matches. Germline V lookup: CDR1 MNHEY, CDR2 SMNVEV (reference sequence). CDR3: CASSLSLTGEGNYGYTF. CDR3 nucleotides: TGTGCCAGCAGTTTATCTCTGACAGGGGAGGGTAACTATGGCTACACCTTC.

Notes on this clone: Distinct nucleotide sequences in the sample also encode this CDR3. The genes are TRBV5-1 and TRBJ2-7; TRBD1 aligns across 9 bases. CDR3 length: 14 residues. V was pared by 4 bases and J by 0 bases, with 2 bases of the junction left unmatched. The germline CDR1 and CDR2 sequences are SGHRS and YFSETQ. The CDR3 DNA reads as TGCGCCAGCAGCACGGGACAGGGCTCCTACGAGCAGTACTTC. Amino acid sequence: CASSTGQGSYEQYF.

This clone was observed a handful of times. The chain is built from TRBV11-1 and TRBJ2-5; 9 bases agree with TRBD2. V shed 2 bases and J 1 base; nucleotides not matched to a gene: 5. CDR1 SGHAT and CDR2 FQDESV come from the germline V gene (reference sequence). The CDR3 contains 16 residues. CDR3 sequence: CASSLRASGVQETQYF. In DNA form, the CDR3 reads TGTGCCAGCAGCTTACGGGCTAGCGGGGTCCAAGAGACCCAGTACTTC. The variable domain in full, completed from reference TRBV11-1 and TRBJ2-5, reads EAEVAQSPRYKITEKSQAVAFWCDPISGHATLYWYRQILGQGPELLVQFQDESVVDDSQLPKDRFSAERLKGVDSTLKIQPAELGDSAMYLCASSLRASGVQETQYFGPGTRLLVL.